One and the same sample provided the 21 T cell receptor beta chains below, sequenced in a study of T cells in Graves' hyperthyroidism and ophthalmopathy. Researchers amplified the TCR beta CDR3 regions from RNA transcripts. When the TCR CDR3 underwent first-round RT-PCR, the HTBI primer set was used. TCRdb redid the calling of the multiplex PCR reads with MiXCR, one entry per CDR3 protein. This sample carries about 400,000 distinct CDR3 sequences, under 15% of them seen once, and the ten largest clones take over 25%. Sequenced sample: blood. The receptors shown here come from a woman aged 25-40 years with Graves' hyperthyroidism.

The CDR3 loop reads CASSFTSGIFNEQFF. In DNA, the CDR3 is TGCGCCAGCAGTTTTACTAGCGGGATATTCAATGAGCAGTTCTTC. The rearrangement uses TRBV5-1 and TRBJ2-1; 10 positions agree with TRBD2. Unmatched junction bases numbered 8, after V lost 5 bases and J lost 6 bases. This CDR3 is built from 15 residues. CDR1 SGHRS and CDR2 YFSETQ come from the germline V gene.

This clonotype occurred a few times. The V call is TRBV19, the J call TRBJ2-4; D is perhaps TRBD1 (5 bases). Per germline, CDR1 LNHDA and CDR2 SQIVND (reference sequence). V gave up 3 bases and J gave up 0 bases, with 12 bases separating them. The CDR3 runs 16 residues. The CDR3 loop reads CASSISPRGAKNIQYF. CDR3 coding DNA: TGTGCCAGTAGTATTTCGCCAAGGGGAGCCAAAAACATTCAGTACTTC.

Of note for this clonotype: It may be a read error: a sequence one base away is much more abundant. The chain couples TRBV28 to TRBJ2-7; TRBD1 is a possible D gene (6 bases). The CDR3 has 15 residues. The ends were cut back, 6 bases at V and 3 bases at J, with 18 bases in the middle. Per the germline V gene, CDR1 is MDHEN and CDR2 is SYDVKM. The CDR3 reads CASSRAGTRGYEQYF. The CDR3 bases are TGTGCCAGCAGCCGCGCCGGGACACGAGGCTACGAGCAGTACTTC.

This clonotype was recorded many times. The rearrangement joins TRBV20-1 to TRBJ1-1; D uncertain. The CDR3 length is 11 residues. The germline V gene has CDR1 DFQATT and CDR2 SNEGSKA (reference sequence). V was clipped by 6 bases and J by 4 bases, with 9 bases between them. CDR3 sequence (DNA): TGCAGTGCCCCCGTACTCACTGAAGCTTTCTTT. This translates into CSAPVLTEAFF.

This clonotype came up a few times. The CDR3: CASSWGDEKLFF. The CDR3 region has the DNA TGTGCCAGCAGCTGGGGTGATGAAAAACTGTTTTTT. The gene calls are TRBV11-2 and TRBJ1-4; D call uncertain. Germline V gene sequence: CDR1 SGHAT, CDR2 FQNNGV. V dropped 4 bases and J dropped 6 bases, with 6 bases sitting between them. This CDR3 spans 12 amino acids.

This clonotype has more than one count but fewer than ten. J is TRBJ1-5 and V is TRBV4-1, with a weak D call TRBD1 (6 bases). Germline V gene lookup returns CDR1 MGHRA and CDR2 YSYEKL. CDR3 length: 15 residues. V shed 4 bases and J shed 7 bases, with 17 bases lying between them. The CDR3 is CASSRFGGAGQPQHF. The CDR3 DNA reads as TGCGCCAGCAGCCGCTTCGGGGGGGCAGGGCAGCCCCAGCATTTT.

V usage is TRBV19 and J usage is TRBJ1-4, with TRBD1 as a possible D gene (6 bases). The V and J ends lost 3 bases and 0 bases respectively, with 8 bases between them. The V gene's germline CDR1 is LNHDA and CDR2 SQIVND (reference sequence). The CDR3 is 15 amino acids. CDR3 nucleotide sequence: TGTGCCAGTAGTATGGACAGACCAACTAATGAAAAACTGTTTTTT. As protein: CASSMDRPTNEKLFF.

In this sample, this clonotype turned up a few times. V gene TRBV25-1 combines with J gene TRBJ2-1; 8 positions agree with TRBD2. Germline V gene lookup returns CDR1 MGHDK and CDR2 SYGVNS. V shed 1 base, J shed 1 base, and the junction held 18 bases outside the gene matches. This CDR3 spans 21 amino acids. CDR3 DNA sequence: TGTGCCAGCAGTGAATCCCGTAGGCAGCGGGAGTCCCCGAGGTCCTACAATGAGCAGTTCTTC. Its protein product is CASSESRRQRESPRSYNEQFF.

This clonotype has only a few counts. The chain is built from TRBV10-2 and TRBJ1-2; a weak D match, TRBD1 (5 bases). CDR1 is WSHSY, CDR2 SAAADI, per germline. V was trimmed by 7 bases and J by 6 bases, leaving 18 bases between them. The CDR3 consists of 14 residues. The CDR3 DNA follows: TGCGCCAGCACCTTCGGGACGGACGGGGATGGCTACACCTTC. It translates to CASTFGTDGDGYTF.

This clonotype was counted ten times or more. The chain has TRBV27 and TRBJ2-1; possibly TRBD2 for D (5 bases). CDR1 is MNHEY and CDR2 is SMNVEV in the germline V gene (reference sequence). Trimming stripped 2 bases from V and 6 bases from J, with 8 bases between. This CDR3 has 13 residues. The CDR3 coding sequence is TGTGCCAGCAGTTTAGGTGGGAGCAATGAGCAGTTCTTC. This gives the protein CASSLGGSNEQFF.

This clonotype was seen a few times. This sequence joins TRBV20-1 and TRBJ1-5, with a possible D match to TRBD1 (5 bases). CDR3 length: 14 amino acids. Germline loops: CDR1 DFQATT, CDR2 SNEGSKA (reference sequence). V was trimmed by 4 bases and J by 3 bases, leaving 13 bases between them. CDR3 loop: CSAIPGLVNQPQHF. CDR3 nucleotides: TGCAGTGCTATTCCGGGACTCGTCAATCAGCCCCAGCATTTT.

This clonotype was picked up many times. The CDR3 coding sequence is TGTGCCAGCAGCTTTTTGACAGCGGGAGCATGGTCGAATACGCAGTATTTT. Translated, it gives CASSFLTAGAWSNTQYF. V gene TRBV5-8 combines with J gene TRBJ2-3, with TRBD2 matching 8 bases. V dropped 2 bases and J dropped 7; count of bases not matched to a gene: 15. Germline CDR1 reads SGHTS; CDR2 reads YDEGEE. The CDR3 runs 17 residues. The full variable domain, its missing parts supplied by reference TRBV5-8 and TRBJ2-3, is EAGVTQSPTHLIKTRGQQATLRCSPISGHTSVYWYQQALGLGLQFLLWYDEGEERNRGNFPPRFSGRQFPNYSSELNVNALELEDSALYLCASSFLTAGAWSNTQYFGPGTRLTVL.

This clonotype was observed a few times. The chain employs TRBV12-5 and TRBJ2-2; 10 bases map to TRBD2. From germline, CDR1 is LGHNT and CDR2 FRNRAP. The junction had 2 bases not matched to a gene; V was cut back by 4 bases and J by 3 bases. The length of the CDR3 is 15 residues. In DNA, the CDR3 is TGTGCTAGTGGTTCGCTAGCGGGAGACACCGGGGAGCTGTTTTTT. As protein: CASGSLAGDTGELFF.

This clonotype showed up just a few times. The rearrangement joins TRBV20-1 to TRBJ1-2, with TRBD1 matching over 9 bases. The V gene end was trimmed by 3 bases and the J gene end by 7 bases; junction bases not matched to a gene: 12. The CDR3 loop spans 15 amino acids. Looked up from germline, CDR1 is DFQATT and CDR2 is SNEGSKA (reference sequence). The CDR3: CSASGYGTGLSGYTF. Here the CDR3 DNA reads TGCAGTGCTAGTGGGTACGGGACAGGGCTCTCTGGCTACACCTTC.

In its sample, this clonotype was seen many times. CDR3 loop: CASSLSGGAYNEQFF. CDR3 in DNA: TGTGCCAGCAGTTTATCCGGTGGGGCCTACAATGAGCAGTTCTTC. This rearrangement joins TRBV27 to TRBJ2-1; D gene ambiguous. The CDR3 is 15 amino acids. Germline CDR1 reads MNHEY; CDR2 reads SMNVEV (reference sequence). V was cut by 0 bases and J by 2 bases, with 8 bases left in between.

This clonotype was observed a handful of times. The chain is built from TRBV7-9 and TRBJ1-1, with TRBD1 as a possible D gene (5 bases). Germline CDR1 reads SEHNR; CDR2 reads FQNEAQ (reference sequence). The V and J ends lost 5 bases and 11 bases respectively, with 15 bases between them. This CDR3 contains 12 residues. The CDR3 coding sequence is TGTGCCAGCAGCAAAGGGGCAGTGGATGCTTTCTTT. Amino acids: CASSKGAVDAFF.

This clonotype appeared many times. The chain joins TRBV7-2 to TRBJ2-5, with D perhaps TRBD1 or TRBD2 (5 bases each). Trimming shortened V by 2 bases and J by 5 bases, and 9 bases separated the two germline ends. This CDR3 has 13 amino acids. Germline V gives CDR1 SGHTA, CDR2 FQGNSA. The CDR3 protein is CASSLWGKETQYF. In DNA, the CDR3 is TGTGCCAGCAGCTTATGGGGGAAGGAGACCCAGTACTTC.

This clonotype was observed at least ten times. The chain uses TRBV20-1 and TRBJ2-7, with 8 bases fitting TRBD2. There are 14 residues in the CDR3. V dropped 3 bases and J dropped 2; count of bases not matched to a gene: 6. The germline V gene has CDR1 DFQATT and CDR2 SNEGSKA (reference sequence). CDR3 residues: CSASLWTSPYEQYF. The CDR3 DNA sequence: TGCAGTGCTAGCTTGTGGACTAGCCCCTACGAGCAGTACTTC.

The V call is TRBV12-3 or TRBV12-4, the J call TRBJ2-2; 9 nucleotides match TRBD2. The CDR3 is made up of 18 amino acids. Losses at the gene ends were 6 bases for V and 2 bases for J; bases not matched to a gene: 13. In nucleotides, the CDR3 is TGTGCCAGCAGGGTCCTACTAGCGGGTGAAATTAACACCGGGGAGCTGTTTTTT. Encoded protein: CASRVLLAGEINTGELFF.

Many counts were recorded for this clonotype. The chain links TRBV2 to TRBJ1-5, with 7 positions matching TRBD1. The CDR3 has 14 residues. V gave up 4 bases and J gave up 6 bases; unmatched junction bases: 6. Germline V CDR1 and CDR2: SNHLY, FYNNEI. DNA for the CDR3: TGTGCCAGCAGTGCTGGACAGGCGCGTCAGCCCCAGCATTTT. Protein sequence: CASSAGQARQPQHF. Supplemented by reference TRBV2 and TRBJ1-5, the full variable domain reads EPEVTQTPSHQVTQMGQEVILRCVPISNHLYFYWYRQILGQKVEFLVSFYNNEISEKSEIFDDQFSVERPDGSNFTLKIRSTKLEDSAMYFCASSAGQARQPQHFGDGTRLSIL.

With respect to this clonotype: Since a far larger clone is one base different, this is likely a read error. The V and J genes are TRBV25-1 and TRBJ2-5; the D is unclear. Germline values: CDR1 MGHDK, CDR2 SYGVNS. This CDR3 region has 10 residues. The V end lost 7 bases, the J end lost 0 bases, and 0 bases lay between the germline ends. CDR3 DNA: TGTGCCAGCAACCAAGAGACCCAGTACTTC. This encodes CASNQETQYF.